These 24 T cell receptor beta chains share one sample of origin, sequenced in a study of post-analysis software for immune sequencing data. Broader study findings: TRBV segments more frequent in patients than in controls numbered several and included TRBV5-6, TRBV5-1 and TRBV20-1.

Sequencing libraries made from TCR beta cDNA carried unique molecular identifiers. TCRdb itself ran the PCR reads through MiXCR, one entry per CDR3 protein. The sample holds 170,000 or so distinct CDR3 sequences, approximately 31% seen once. Their specific antigens are unknown. Input material: blood. The receptors shown here come from a girl aged 5 to 17 with multiple sclerosis.

In this sample, this clonotype turned up a few times. J is TRBJ2-5 and V is TRBV29-1, with TRBD1 matching 8 bases. The CDR3 length is 16 residues. Germline V gives CDR1 SQVTM, CDR2 ANQGSEA. V was clipped by 4 bases and J by 1 base; unmatched bases: 11. The CDR3 DNA sequence: TGCAGCGTTGGAATCGGGACAGGAATCCTCCAAGAGACCCAGTACTTC. It codes for CSVGIGTGILQETQYF.

With respect to this clonotype: This may come from a read error, since a much larger clone is one base off. In DNA, the CDR3 is TGCGCCAGCAGCTTGGCCACAGGGGGTCGCTACGAGCAGTACTTC. Protein sequence: CASSLATGGRYEQYF. This chain uses TRBV5-1 with TRBJ2-7; 8 bases align to TRBD1. Per the germline V gene, CDR1 is SGHRS and CDR2 is YFSETQ. J was trimmed by 3 bases and V by 0 bases; bases with no gene match: 5. This CDR3 spans 15 amino acids.

This clonotype was seen only a few times. The CDR3: CASSQEFKLAGVTEQYF. For the CDR3, the DNA is TGTGCCAGCAGCCAAGAATTTAAACTAGCGGGAGTCACTGAGCAGTACTTC. The chain has TRBV14 and TRBJ2-5; TRBD2 aligns across 11 bases. Per germline, CDR1 SGHDN and CDR2 FVKESK. This CDR3 comprises 17 residues. J lost 11 bases, V lost 0 bases, and 14 bases had no gene match.

This clonotype was observed a handful of times. DNA for the CDR3: TGTGCCATCAGCCTGGGGGGTTGGGCAGATACGCAGTATTTT. Protein sequence: CAISLGGWADTQYF. The V and J genes are TRBV10-3 and TRBJ2-3, with a weak D call TRBD2 (6 bases). Trimming stripped 6 bases from V and 4 bases from J, with 14 bases between. The CDR3 has 14 amino acids. The germline V gene has CDR1 ENHRY and CDR2 SYGVKD.

About this clonotype: Given a much more abundant clone one base away, this may be a read error. The rearrangement links TRBV12-3 or TRBV12-4 to TRBJ2-7; D is possibly TRBD2 (5 bases). The CDR3 runs 11 residues. The CDR3 sequence is CAGSRPGEQYF. CDR3 nucleotides: TGTGCCGGCAGCCGCCCGGGGGAGCAGTACTTC.

Concerning this clonotype itself: Its ends do not fully match the called genes, so a read error is possible. The chain has TRBV5-1 and TRBJ2-2, with D possibly matching TRBD1 (6 bases). The CDR3 contains 15 residues. Germline values: CDR1 SGHRS, CDR2 YFSETQ. DNA of the CDR3: TGCGCCAGCAGCTTGAGGGACAAGAACACCGGGGAGCGGTTTTTT. The encoded protein is CASSLRDKNTGERFF.

This clonotype was picked up many times. This chain connects TRBV7-9 to TRBJ2-5; 8 positions match TRBD2. The CDR3 covers 15 residues. J was trimmed by 3 bases and V by 4 bases; bases with no gene match: 7. Germline CDR1 SEHNR, CDR2 FQNEAQ (reference sequence). CDR3 in DNA: TGTGCCAGCAGCTACGGGTTCGGGAGGGAAGAGACCCAGTACTTC. Protein: CASSYGFGREETQYF.

Many counts were recorded for this clonotype. The chain recombines TRBV7-2 with TRBJ1-2; D is unclear. Germline V gene data show CDR1 as SGHTA and CDR2 as FQGNSA. The CDR3 has 14 residues. The V gene lost 2 bases and the J gene lost 4 bases, with 11 bases spanning the gap. CDR3 protein: CASSLWTATYGYTF. In DNA form, the CDR3 reads TGTGCCAGCAGCTTATGGACGGCTACCTATGGCTACACCTTC.

This clonotype was observed a handful of times. This sequence joins TRBV5-1 and TRBJ1-1; TRBD1 might be the D (5 bases). With 3 bases removed from V and 4 bases from J, the gap between germline ends came to 16 bases. The V gene's germline CDR1 is SGHRS and CDR2 YFSETQ. This CDR3 is built from 15 residues. Written as DNA, the CDR3 is TGCGCCAGCAGCTCGGGGGGGGTTATCGGCACTGAAGCTTTCTTT. Translated: CASSSGGVIGTEAFF.

The chain recombines TRBV20-1 with TRBJ2-1; 10 nucleotides match TRBD2. CDR1 is DFQATT and CDR2 is SNEGSKA in the germline V gene (reference sequence). The CDR3 has 15 residues. With 0 bases clipped from V and 8 bases from J, the junction kept 7 bases outside the gene matches. The CDR3 here is CSAREGTSVAHEQFF. CDR3 bases: TGCAGTGCTAGAGAGGGGACTAGCGTGGCCCATGAGCAGTTCTTC.

Of note for this clonotype: One end of the junction does not line up with germline, which may come from a read error. The chain joins TRBV7-3 to TRBJ2-3; TRBD2 aligns across 11 bases. The V gene's germline CDR1 is SGHTA and CDR2 FQGTGA. The CDR3 totals 18 residues. Written as DNA, the CDR3 is TGTACCAGCAGCTTAGGGGGACTAGCGGACTTACAGGCAGATACGCAGTATTTT. As protein: CTSSLGGLADLQADTQYF.

In this sample, this clonotype turned up many times. The chain joins TRBV5-1 to TRBJ2-1; D not resolved. Between the trimmed V and J ends, which lost 7 bases and 7 bases, there was a span of 9 bases. The CDR3 loop spans 11 amino acids. The germline V gene encodes CDR1 SGHRS and CDR2 YFSETQ. The CDR3 region has the DNA TGCGCCAGCGACATAGGGAATGAGCAGTTCTTC. As protein: CASDIGNEQFF.

This clonotype came up many times. The J gene is TRBJ2-5, the V gene TRBV29-1; 8 bases match TRBD1. This CDR3 region has 13 residues. Losses at the gene ends were 4 bases for V and 11 bases for J; bases not matched to a gene: 12. CDR1 and CDR2 (germline): SQVTM, ANQGSEA. The CDR3 nucleotides read TGCAGCGTTGTAGGGGTCAGGGGGCAGGAGCAGTACTTC. Translated: CSVVGVRGQEQYF.

This clonotype was recorded many times. This sequence joins TRBV6-5 and TRBJ2-5; TRBD2 might be the D (5 bases). Germline CDR1 and CDR2: MNHEY and SVGAGI. With 8 bases removed from V and 1 base from J, the gap between germline ends came to 14 bases. This CDR3 spans 14 amino acids. DNA for the CDR3: TGTGCCAGCCGCCGCGGGTTCCCCCAAGAGACCCAGTACTTC. Its translation: CASRRGFPQETQYF.

This clonotype has ten or more counts. The gene calls are TRBV11-2 and TRBJ1-4; tentative D call: TRBD1 (5 bases). V lost 5 bases and J 3 bases, leaving 10 bases between the germline ends. CDR3 length equals 14 residues. The germline V gene encodes CDR1 SGHAT and CDR2 FQNNGV. The CDR3 coding sequence is TGTGCCAGCAGCCCGGGACCGTCTAATGAAAAACTGTTTTTT. Translating it yields CASSPGPSNEKLFF.

The V call is TRBV21-1, the J call TRBJ1-4. TRBV21-1 is a recognized pseudogene. This CDR3 is 13 amino acids long. The DNA of the CDR3 is TGTGCCAGCAGCATGGGGAGGGGTGAAAAACTGTTTTTT. Encoded protein: CASSMGRGEKLFF.

This rearrangement joins TRBV4-1 to TRBJ1-6, with TRBD1 as a possible D gene (5 bases). V shed 6 bases and J shed 8 bases, with 11 bases lying between them. The CDR3 runs to 13 residues. The germline gives CDR1 MGHRA, CDR2 YSYEKL. CDR3 protein: CASSQQQDSPLHF. CDR3 nucleotide sequence: TGCGCCAGCAGTCAACAACAGGATTCACCCCTCCACTTT.

V usage is TRBV5-1 and J usage is TRBJ2-4; TRBD1 matches at 9 bases. The J call could be wrong; TRBJ2-7 is a better fit for the DNA end. Germline V gene lookup returns CDR1 SGHRS and CDR2 YFSETQ. The CDR3 loop spans 17 amino acids. The CDR3 loop reads CASSLVMTGQGSYEQYF. As DNA, the CDR3 is TGCGCCAGCAGCTTGGTTATGACGGGACAGGGATCCTACGAGCAGTACTTC.

The sample holds a few counts of this clonotype. The rearrangement joins TRBV2 to TRBJ1-2, with D hard to call. Germline V gene lookup returns CDR1 SNHLY and CDR2 FYNNEI. Trimming shortened V by 2 bases and J by 0 bases, and 19 bases separated the two germline ends. The CDR3 totals 18 residues. The CDR3 spells CASSEKAAIILANYGYTF. DNA for the CDR3: TGTGCCAGCAGTGAAAAGGCGGCGATCATCCTCGCTAACTATGGCTACACCTTC.

About this clonotype: A single base separates this from a much larger clone, so it may be a read error. The V call is TRBV7-9, the J call TRBJ2-7, with 11 bases that match TRBD1. Germline CDR1 reads SEHNR; CDR2 reads FQNEAQ (reference sequence). The CDR3 is made up of 15 amino acids. The CDR3 loop is CVSSFPGQGDDEQYF. The CDR3 bases are TGTGTCAGCAGCTTCCCGGGACAGGGGGACGACGAGCAGTACTTC.

This clonotype was recorded at least ten times. V and J are TRBV25-1 and TRBJ2-3; D not certain. Trimming took 1 base from V and 1 from J, leaving 12 bases between them. The length of the CDR3 is 16 residues. Per the germline V gene, CDR1 is MGHDK and CDR2 is SYGVNS. In DNA form, the CDR3 reads TGTGCCAGCAGTGAATTAAGGGCTTTTCGCACAGATACGCAGTATTTT. Translated, it gives CASSELRAFRTDTQYF.

The chain combines TRBV3-1 with TRBJ1-1, with D possibly matching TRBD1 (6 bases). The CDR3 contains 14 residues. CDR1 and CDR2 (germline): LGHDT, YNNKEL (reference sequence). V dropped 0 bases and J dropped 7 bases, with 12 bases sitting between them. CDR3 residues: CASSQEGGWSEAFF. The CDR3 bases are TGTGCCAGCAGCCAAGAAGGGGGATGGAGTGAAGCTTTCTTT.

Turning to this clonotype: A much more abundant neighbour one base away suggests this may be a read error. This chain links TRBV5-1 with TRBJ2-1; TRBD1 agrees at 12 bases. CDR1 and CDR2 from the germline V gene are SGHRS and YFSETQ. With V trimmed by 7 bases and J by 8 bases, 16 bases remained unmatched. This CDR3 spans 17 amino acids. For the CDR3, the DNA is TGCGCCAGCGGTCGTATCGGGGCGGGACAGGGGGCCGATGAGCAGTTCTTC. As protein: CASGRIGAGQGADEQFF.

The CDR3 DNA reads TGTGCCTGGCCCCTATGTATGGAAGGGCAATGCACTGAAGCTTTCTTT. It encodes CAWPLCMEGQCTEAFF. The chain joins TRBV30 to TRBJ1-1; D remains ambiguous. Germline values: CDR1 GTSNPN, CDR2 SVGIG (reference sequence). This CDR3 is 16 amino acids long. Deletions cut 5 bases from V and 4 bases from J, with 23 bases between.